This T cell receptor beta chain is from a study of T cells in localized non-small cell lung cancer (dated by TCRdb to the early 2020s). Turning to the overall study: The study examined T cell repertoires in approximately 240 patients with early-stage NSCLC and compared tumors with uninvolved tumor-adjacent lungs. The cohort consisted of around 250 treatment-naive NSCLC patients whose localized lung tumors had been resected. The mean age of the NSCLC patients was 50 to 85 years, with approximately 130 men and around 100 women. Points the paper makes about the study in general: The highest T cell clonality was observed in uninvolved tumor-adjacent lung, where clonality exceeded that of tumor, suggesting that antigenic responses were more focused in uninvolved tumor-adjacent lung. Of the top 100 tumor clones, a median of approximately 60 were detected in paired uninvolved adjacent lung; approximately 30 were also among that lung's top 100. Because the study design was exploratory, TCR variables were selected using unadjusted p-values without false-discovery rate correction. Because multi-region tumor sequencing was not done, intratumor heterogeneity could not be ruled out. Higher blood T cell density associated with longer overall survival, while higher adjacent-lung clonality associated with shorter survival.

At diagnosis, peripheral blood, uninvolved tumor-adjacent lung and tumor were collected and stored as a combination of fresh-frozen and FFPE material. For TCR repertoire profiling, blood samples were analyzed as peripheral blood mononuclear cells. Its CDR3 holds 15 amino acids, cysteine through phenylalanine. Only the CDR3 part of the read is kept: 45 bases, read in frame from the first base. From V the trimming removes 10 bases and from J it removes 7 bases, while the gene matches leave 14 bases of the junction unaccounted for. CDR1 and CDR2 (WSHSY, SAAADI) derive from the germline V gene. TCR beta CDR3 regions were sequenced from DNA using the immunoSEQ Assay. Regarding the original processing steps: T cell density was computed as TCR beta template counts normalized to usable DNA estimated by amplifying housekeeping genes. Using the preseqR package, richness was estimated by extrapolating to 120,000 templates for tissue samples and 400,000 templates for PBMC samples. Clonality was calculated as one minus Pielou's evenness. Differential abundance testing on productive amino-acid clonotypes, with a minimum total count of 5 and an alpha of 0.1, was used to identify tissue-enriched TCRs. The Jaccard Index and the Morisita Overlap Index were used to measure repertoire overlap between compartments. GLIPH grouped TCR beta CDR3s together with public tetramer-defined viral CDR3s, and a viral motif had to include at least three viral sequences and show V-gene enrichment. Here the immuneACCESS table is served through TCRdb, limited to in-frame sequences with V and J called. Missing clones are a known gap in these copies; in checked studies unresolved V genes cover under half, and the rest lacks a known reason. V, J and clone size reflect that table, while D and trimming were determined from the DNA. This sample holds about 46,000 clones; 81% were observed only once. Of the sample, roughly 17% is held by the ten largest clones.

On this clone itself: Its antigen is unknown. No qualities accompany the bases; no much larger clone lies one base away.

This receptor was identified in a man aged 35-75 years with stage III lung adenocarcinoma. The sequences come from peripheral blood mononuclear cells, collected before any cancer treatment. The V and J segments used are TRBV10-2 and TRBJ2-1; 9 bases in the middle match TRBD2. In nucleotides, the sequence is TGCGCCACTGCTGAGCGGGGGGCATATTTTAATGAGCAGTTCTTC. Translated, it gives CATAERGAYFNEQFF.